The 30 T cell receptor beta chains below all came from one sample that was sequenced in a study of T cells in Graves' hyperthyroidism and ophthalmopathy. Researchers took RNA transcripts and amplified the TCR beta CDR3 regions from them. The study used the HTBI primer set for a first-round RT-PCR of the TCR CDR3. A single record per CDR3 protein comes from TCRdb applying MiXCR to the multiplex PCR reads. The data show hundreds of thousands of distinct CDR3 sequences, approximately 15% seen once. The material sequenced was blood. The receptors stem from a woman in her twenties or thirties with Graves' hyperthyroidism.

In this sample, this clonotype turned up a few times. The CDR3 region has the DNA TGTGCCAGTAGTATCATCCGGGACAGGGCTGACATTCAGTACTTC. As protein: CASSIIRDRADIQYF. The chain uses TRBV19 and TRBJ2-4, with TRBD1 matching over 9 bases. From germline, CDR1 is LNHDA and CDR2 SQIVND (reference sequence). The CDR3 consists of 15 residues. With 3 bases clipped from V and 8 bases from J, the junction kept 8 bases outside the gene matches.

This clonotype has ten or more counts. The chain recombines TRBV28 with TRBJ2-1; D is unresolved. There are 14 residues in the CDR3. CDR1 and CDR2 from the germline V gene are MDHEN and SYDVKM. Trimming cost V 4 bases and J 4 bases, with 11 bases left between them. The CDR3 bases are TGTGCCAGCAGTTCCCTTTCCCGGTACAATGAGCAGTTCTTC. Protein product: CASSSLSRYNEQFF.

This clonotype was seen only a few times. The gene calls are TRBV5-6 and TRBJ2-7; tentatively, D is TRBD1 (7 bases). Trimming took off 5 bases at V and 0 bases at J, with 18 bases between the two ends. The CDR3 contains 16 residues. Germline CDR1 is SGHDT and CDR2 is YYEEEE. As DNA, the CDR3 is TGTGCCAGCAGACCGAACGGGCAGGGGGGCTCCTACGAGCAGTACTTC. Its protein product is CASRPNGQGGSYEQYF.

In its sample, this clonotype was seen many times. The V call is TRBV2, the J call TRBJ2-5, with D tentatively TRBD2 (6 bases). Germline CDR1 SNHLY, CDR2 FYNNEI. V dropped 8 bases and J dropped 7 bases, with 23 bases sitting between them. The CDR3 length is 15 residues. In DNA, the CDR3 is TGTGCCAGCCTTGGGGGGTTTCGGGCGGGGATGACCCAGTACTTC. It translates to CASLGGFRAGMTQYF.

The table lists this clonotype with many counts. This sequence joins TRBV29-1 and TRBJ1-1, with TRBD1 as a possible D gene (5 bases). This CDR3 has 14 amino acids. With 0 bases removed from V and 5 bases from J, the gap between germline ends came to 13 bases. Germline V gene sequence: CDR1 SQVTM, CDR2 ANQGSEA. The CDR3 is CSVEDQGQGTEAFF. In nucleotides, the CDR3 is TGCAGCGTTGAAGATCAAGGGCAGGGAACTGAAGCTTTCTTT.

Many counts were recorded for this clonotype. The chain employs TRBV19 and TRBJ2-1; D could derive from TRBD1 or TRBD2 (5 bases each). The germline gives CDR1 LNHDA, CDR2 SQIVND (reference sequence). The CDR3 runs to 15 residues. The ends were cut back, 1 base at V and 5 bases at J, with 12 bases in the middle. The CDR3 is CASSIASGPHNEQFF. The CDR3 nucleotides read TGTGCCAGTAGTATAGCATCGGGACCCCACAATGAGCAGTTCTTC.

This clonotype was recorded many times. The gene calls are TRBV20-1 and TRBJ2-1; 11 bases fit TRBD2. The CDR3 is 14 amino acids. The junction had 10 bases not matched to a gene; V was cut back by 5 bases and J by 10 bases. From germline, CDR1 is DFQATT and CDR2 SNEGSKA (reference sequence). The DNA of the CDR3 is TGCAGTGCTTATAAGACTAGCGGGGAACGGGAGCAGTTCTTC. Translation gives CSAYKTSGEREQFF.

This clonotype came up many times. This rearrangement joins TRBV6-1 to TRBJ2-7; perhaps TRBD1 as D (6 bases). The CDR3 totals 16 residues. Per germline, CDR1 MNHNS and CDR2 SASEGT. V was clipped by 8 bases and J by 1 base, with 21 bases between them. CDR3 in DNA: TGTGCCAGCGGGAGACAGGCCCGACGAGGATCCTACGAGCAGTACTTC. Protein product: CASGRQARRGSYEQYF.

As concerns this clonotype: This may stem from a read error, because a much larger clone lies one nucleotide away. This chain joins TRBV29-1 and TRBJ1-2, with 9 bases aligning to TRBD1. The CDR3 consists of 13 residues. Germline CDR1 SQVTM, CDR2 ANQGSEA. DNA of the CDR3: TGCAACACTGACAGGGGGACAGGGCAAGGCTACACCTTC. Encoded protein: CNTDRGTGQGYTF.

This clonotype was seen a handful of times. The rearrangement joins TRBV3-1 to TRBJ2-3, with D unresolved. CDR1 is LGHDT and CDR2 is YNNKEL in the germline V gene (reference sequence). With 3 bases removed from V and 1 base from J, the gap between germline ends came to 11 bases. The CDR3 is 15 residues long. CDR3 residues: CASSHRRMGTDTQYF. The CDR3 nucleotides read TGTGCCAGCAGCCATCGGAGAATGGGCACAGATACGCAGTATTTT.

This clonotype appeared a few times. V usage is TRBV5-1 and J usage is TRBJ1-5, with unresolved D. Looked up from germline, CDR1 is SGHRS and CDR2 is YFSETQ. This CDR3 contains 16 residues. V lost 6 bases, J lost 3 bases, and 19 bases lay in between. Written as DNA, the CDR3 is TGCGCCAGCACCACTAAGTGGACCGAACACAATCAGCCCCAGCATTTT. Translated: CASTTKWTEHNQPQHF. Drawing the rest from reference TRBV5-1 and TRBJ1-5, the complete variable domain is KAGVTQTPRYLIKTRGQQVTLSCSPISGHRSVSWYQQTPGQGLQFLFEYFSETQRNKGNFPGRFSGRQFSNSRSEMNVSTLELGDSALYLCASTTKWTEHNQPQHFGDGTRLSIL.

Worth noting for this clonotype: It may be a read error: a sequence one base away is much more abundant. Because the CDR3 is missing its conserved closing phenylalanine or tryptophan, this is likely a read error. Here the CDR3 reads CASRFTSTGANVLTS. CDR3 sequence (DNA): TGTGCCAGCAGATTTACTAGCACTGGGGCCAACGTCCTGACTTCC. The chain employs TRBV28 and TRBJ2-6; maybe TRBD2 (6 bases). Trimming removed 6 bases at V and 2 bases at J, with 11 bases between. The germline V gene has CDR1 MDHEN and CDR2 SYDVKM. The CDR3 is 15 residues long.

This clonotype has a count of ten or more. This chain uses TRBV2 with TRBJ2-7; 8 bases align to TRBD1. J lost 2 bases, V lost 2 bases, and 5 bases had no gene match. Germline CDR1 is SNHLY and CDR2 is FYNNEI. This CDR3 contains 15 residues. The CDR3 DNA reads TGTGCCAGCAGTGAACAGGGGGCCATTACCTACGAGCAGTACTTC. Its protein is CASSEQGAITYEQYF.

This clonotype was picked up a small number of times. CDR3 DNA: TGTGCCAGCAGCCAAGATCCGAGGGTGCAGACCCAGTACTTC. Translating gives CASSQDPRVQTQYF. V is TRBV3-1 and J is TRBJ2-5; a possible D gene is TRBD2 (5 bases). Germline CDR1 and CDR2: LGHDT and YNNKEL (reference sequence). This CDR3 is built from 14 residues. The V and J ends lost 0 bases and 6 bases respectively, with 11 bases between them.

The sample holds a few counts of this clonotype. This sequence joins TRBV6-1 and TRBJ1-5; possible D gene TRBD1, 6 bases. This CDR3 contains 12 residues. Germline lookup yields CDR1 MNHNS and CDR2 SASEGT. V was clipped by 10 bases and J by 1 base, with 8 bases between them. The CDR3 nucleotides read TGTGCCACTACAGGGAGCAATCAGCCCCAGCATTTT. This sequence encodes CATTGSNQPQHF.

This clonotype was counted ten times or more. The CDR3 DNA reads as TGTGCCAGCAGTTTAACGCCGGATGGGTATCAGCCCCAGCATTTT. It specifies CASSLTPDGYQPQHF. The chain combines TRBV12-3 or TRBV12-4 with TRBJ1-5; no reliable D call. This CDR3 comprises 15 residues. V was shortened by 2 bases and J by 5 bases, with 13 bases between the two germline ends.

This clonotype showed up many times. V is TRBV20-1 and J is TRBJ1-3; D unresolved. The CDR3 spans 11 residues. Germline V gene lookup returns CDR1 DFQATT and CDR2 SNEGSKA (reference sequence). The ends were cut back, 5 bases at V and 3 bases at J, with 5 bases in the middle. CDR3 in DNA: TGCAGTGCTGATCATGGAAACACCATATATTTT. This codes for CSADHGNTIYF.

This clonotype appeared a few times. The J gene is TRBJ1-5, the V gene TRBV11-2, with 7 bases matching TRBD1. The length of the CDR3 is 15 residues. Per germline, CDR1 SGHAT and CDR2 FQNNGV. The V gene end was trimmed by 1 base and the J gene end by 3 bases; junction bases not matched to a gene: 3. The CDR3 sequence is CASSLGDRHNQPQHF. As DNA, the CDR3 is TGTGCCAGCAGCTTAGGGGACAGACACAATCAGCCCCAGCATTTT. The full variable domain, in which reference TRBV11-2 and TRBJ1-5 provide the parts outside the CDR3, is EAGVAQSPRYKIIEKRQSVAFWCNPISGHATLYWYQQILGQGPKLLIQFQNNGVVDDSQLPKDRFSAERLKGVDSTLKIQPAKLEDSAVYLCASSLGDRHNQPQHFGDGTRLSIL.

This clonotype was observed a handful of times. Here the CDR3 reads CASSRRQGASEAFF. As DNA, the CDR3 is TGTGCCAGCAGCCGAAGACAGGGGGCTTCTGAAGCTTTCTTT. The V and J genes are TRBV7-9 and TRBJ1-1, with TRBD1 matching over 10 bases. With 5 bases clipped from V and 6 bases from J, the junction kept 6 bases outside the gene matches. This CDR3 is 14 amino acids long. In germline, CDR1 is SEHNR, CDR2 FQNEAQ (reference sequence). Full variable domain (outside the CDR3, taken from reference TRBV7-9 and TRBJ1-1): DTGVSQNPRHKITKRGQNVTFRCDPISEHNRLYWYRQTLGQGPEFLTYFQNEAQLEKSRLLSDRFSAERPKGSFSTLEIQRTEQGDSAMYLCASSRRQGASEAFFGQGTRLTVV.

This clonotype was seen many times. This CDR3 reads CASSIGWGNEKLFF. For the CDR3, the DNA is TGTGCCAGCAGCATAGGATGGGGCAATGAAAAACTGTTTTTT. The chain carries TRBV2 and TRBJ1-4, with a weak D call TRBD1 (5 bases). Per germline, CDR1 SNHLY and CDR2 FYNNEI. Trimming removed 6 bases at V and 5 bases at J, with 13 bases between. The CDR3 sequence is 14 residues long.

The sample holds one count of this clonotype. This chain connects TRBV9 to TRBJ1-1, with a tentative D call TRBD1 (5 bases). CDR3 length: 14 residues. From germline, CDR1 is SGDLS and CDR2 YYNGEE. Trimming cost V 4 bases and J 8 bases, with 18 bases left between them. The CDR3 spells CASSLTDRDGEAFF. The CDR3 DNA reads TGTGCCAGCAGCCTGACCGACCGGGACGGAGAAGCTTTCTTT.

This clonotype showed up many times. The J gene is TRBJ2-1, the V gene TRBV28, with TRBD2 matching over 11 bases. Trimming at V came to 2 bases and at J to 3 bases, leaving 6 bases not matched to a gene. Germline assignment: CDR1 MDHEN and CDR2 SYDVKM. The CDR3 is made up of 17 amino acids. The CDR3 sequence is CASSLNSGLADYNEQFF. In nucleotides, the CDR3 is TGTGCCAGCAGTTTAAATTCGGGACTAGCGGACTACAATGAGCAGTTCTTC.

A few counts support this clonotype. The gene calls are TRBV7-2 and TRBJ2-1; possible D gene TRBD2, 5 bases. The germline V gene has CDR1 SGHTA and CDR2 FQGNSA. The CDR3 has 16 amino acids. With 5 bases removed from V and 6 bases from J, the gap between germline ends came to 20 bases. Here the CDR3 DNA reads TGTGCCAGCAGCGACCCACTAGGGCGGAACCTCAATGAGCAGTTCTTC. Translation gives CASSDPLGRNLNEQFF.

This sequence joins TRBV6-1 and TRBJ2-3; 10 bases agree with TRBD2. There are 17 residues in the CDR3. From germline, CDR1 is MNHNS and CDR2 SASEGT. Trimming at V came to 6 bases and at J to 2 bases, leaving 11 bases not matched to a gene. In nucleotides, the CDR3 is TGTGCCAGCAGGGAACATACAGCGGGAGGGCTCACAGATACGCAGTATTTT. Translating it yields CASREHTAGGLTDTQYF.

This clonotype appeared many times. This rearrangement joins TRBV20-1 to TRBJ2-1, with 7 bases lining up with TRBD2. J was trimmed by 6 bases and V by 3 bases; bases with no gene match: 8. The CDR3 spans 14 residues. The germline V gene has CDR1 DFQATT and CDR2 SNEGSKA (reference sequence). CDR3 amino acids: CSASIELASNEQFF. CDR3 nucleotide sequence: TGCAGTGCTAGTATCGAACTAGCGAGCAATGAGCAGTTCTTC.

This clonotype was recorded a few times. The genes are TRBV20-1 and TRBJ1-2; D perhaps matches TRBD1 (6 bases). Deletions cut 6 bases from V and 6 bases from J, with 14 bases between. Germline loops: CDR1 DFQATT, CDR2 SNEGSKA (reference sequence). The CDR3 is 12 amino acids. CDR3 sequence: CSAQDRQNGYTF. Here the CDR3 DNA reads TGCAGTGCCCAAGACAGGCAGAATGGCTACACCTTC.

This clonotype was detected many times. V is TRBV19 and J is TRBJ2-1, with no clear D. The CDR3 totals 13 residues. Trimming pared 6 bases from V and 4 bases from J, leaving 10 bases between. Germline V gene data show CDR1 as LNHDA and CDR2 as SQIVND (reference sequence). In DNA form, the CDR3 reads TGTGCCAGTAGCCTGACTTGGTACAATGAGCAGTTCTTC. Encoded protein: CASSLTWYNEQFF.

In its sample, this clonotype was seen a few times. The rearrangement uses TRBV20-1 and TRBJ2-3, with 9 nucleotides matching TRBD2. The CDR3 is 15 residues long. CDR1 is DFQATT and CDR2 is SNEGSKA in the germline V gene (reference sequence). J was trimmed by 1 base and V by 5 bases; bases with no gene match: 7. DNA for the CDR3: TGCAGTGCTTCGGCGGGAGGGCCGCGCACAGATACGCAGTATTTT. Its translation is CSASAGGPRTDTQYF.

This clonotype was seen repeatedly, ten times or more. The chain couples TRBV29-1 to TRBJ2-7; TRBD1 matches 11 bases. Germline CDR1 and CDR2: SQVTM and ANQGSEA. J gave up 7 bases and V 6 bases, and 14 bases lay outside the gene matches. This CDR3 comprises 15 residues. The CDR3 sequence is CSVSDPGTGGGEQYF. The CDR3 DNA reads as TGCAGCGTCTCCGATCCCGGGACAGGGGGTGGGGAGCAGTACTTC.

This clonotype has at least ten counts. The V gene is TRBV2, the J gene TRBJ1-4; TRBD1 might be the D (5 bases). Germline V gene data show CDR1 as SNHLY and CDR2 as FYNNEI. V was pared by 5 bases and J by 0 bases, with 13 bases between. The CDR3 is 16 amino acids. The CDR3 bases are TGTGCCAGCAGTTTCCCGGGGCCCGCAACTAATGAAAAACTGTTTTTT. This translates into CASSFPGPATNEKLFF.